This record covers a single TCR beta chain. The antigen it binds to is not known. It has no much larger one-base neighbor in the sample; base qualities were not kept. This record belongs to a study of OX40 agonist ivuxolimab in advanced cancers. Broadly, across the study: Ivuxolimab was an agonistic, fully human IgG2 monoclonal antibody directed against OX40 (CD134), a costimulatory receptor. Intravenous ivuxolimab was administered to patients every 2 weeks at six dose levels: 0.01, 0.1, 0.3, 1.5, 3 and 10 mg/kg. Of the approximately 54 dose-escalation patients, hepatocellular carcinoma was present in roughly 19, melanoma in some 15, renal cell carcinoma in 9 and head and neck cancer in 9. In the dose-escalation cohort, around 80% of patients were male, and the mean age was roughly 60 years with a range of roughly 20 to 85. Prior anti-PD-1, anti-PD-L1 or anti-CTLA-4 therapy was permitted, and approximately 39% of dose-escalation patients had received checkpoint inhibitors. Three dose-escalation patients achieved partial responses, one with hepatocellular carcinoma and two with cutaneous melanoma. Peripheral TCRbeta sequencing was intended to test whether TCR sequence diversity was altered and clonal T-cell expansion was caused by ivuxolimab. The paper covers the monotherapy dose-escalation part of the phase I ivuxolimab trial, which included N of about 50 patients. Results the study describes overall, beyond this receptor: Low levels of normalized T-cell clonal expansion were also seen in some patients who did not respond. At doses of 0.1 to 3.0 mg/kg, clonal expansion of both CD4+ and CD8+ blood T cells was observed from baseline to week 6. In partial responders in the 0.1-3.0 mg/kg groups, normalized peripheral clonal expansion was found to be among the lowest, especially among CD8+ T cells. Antigen specificity was not determined for the clonally expanded peripheral T cells. After ivuxolimab, more expanded clones were found on average in CD8+ T cells than in CD4+ T cells.

The CDR3 numbers 14 residues from cysteine through phenylalanine. The sequence is cut down to CDR3 DNA, 42 bases in frame from base 1. V gives up 6 bases and J gives up 9 bases, and the segment between their germline ends measures 18 bases. The germline V gene provides CDR1 MNHNS and CDR2 SASEGT. Patients with autoimmune disease history or receiving systemic immunosuppression were excluded from the trial. Peripheral blood for TCR sequencing was drawn from every dose cohort at baseline, at cycle 4 day 1 and at cycle 7 day 1. The samples were drawn from a first-in-human, open-label, multicenter phase I dose-escalation trial of ivuxolimab. Adults with locally advanced or metastatic melanoma, renal cell carcinoma, hepatocellular carcinoma or head and neck squamous cell carcinoma were enrolled in the trial. CD4+ and CD8+ T cells were sorted separately from peripheral blood before TCR sequencing. Genomic DNA was extracted from sorted cells for sequencing of the TCRbeta CDR3 region. TCRbeta CDR3 regions were sequenced using the immunoSEQ Assay. TCRdb took this table from immuneACCESS and kept in-frame rearrangements with V and J called. Such tables lack part of the clones; where checked against another copy, unresolved V genes explain under half of the gap, and the rest is unexplained. This sample lists 50,000 to 65,000 clones; around 85% were detected once. The ten most abundant clones make up approximately 0.61% of the sample.

This receptor was obtained from an adult with an advanced solid tumor such as melanoma, head and neck, liver or kidney cancer. The specimen was CD4+ or CD8+ T cells sorted from blood, collected in a trial of the OX40 agonist ivuxolimab. The V and J segments used are TRBV6-1 and TRBJ2-1, with the D call tentatively TRBD1 or TRBD2, each fitting 5 bases. The CDR3: CASRALGPFIEQFF. The DNA sequence is given as TGTGCCAGCAGAGCCCTGGGACCCTTCATTGAGCAGTTCTTC.